A selection of T cell receptor beta chains follows, all from one sample in a study of cytomegalovirus exposure and HLA in healthy donors. Profiled with immunoSEQ multiplex PCR; TCRdb holds only in-frame clones, not every one. The table lists some 140,000 clones, 60% to 80% of them singletons, with about 1% in the top ten. Input material: PBMCs. The receptors were sampled from an older woman in good health and CMV-seronegative. CDR3s include the opening cysteine and the closing phenylalanine or tryptophan.

>TRBV27|TRBJ1-2
CASSLSRGQNGYTF
>TRBV28|TRBJ2-1
CASTSTQGARYNEQFF
>TRBV28|TRBJ1-5
CASSNERPQHF
>TRBV5-1|TRBJ2-1
CASSPGQGISYNEQFF
>TRBV29-1|TRBJ2-3
CSVAGGRGTDTQYF
>TRBV10-2|TRBJ2-1
CASSYSSGGTRRNEQFF
>TRBV28|TRBJ1-5
CASGGTDSNQPQHF
>TRBV27|TRBJ2-2
CASRDRSPGELFF
>TRBV5-1|TRBJ2-3
CASSFPSGGSGTDTQYF
>TRBV5-1|TRBJ2-1
CASTLGGLANYEQFF
>TRBV30|TRBJ1-1
CAWSVPRGAEAFF
>TRBV5-1|TRBJ2-5
CASSSATHRGRETQYF
>TRBV15|TRBJ2-1
CATRDTPLVEQFF
>TRBV5-1|TRBJ2-3
CASSSSYSSTDTQYF
>TRBV11-1|TRBJ2-1
CASSSIRGVGEQFF
>TRBV29-1|TRBJ2-1
CSTPAGLHNEQFF
>TRBV14|TRBJ2-7
CASSPGLAGPSYEQYF
>TRBV11-2|TRBJ2-7
CASSRRGGIGYEQYF
>TRBV18|TRBJ2-1
CASSPGLAGVADEQFF
>TRBV7-9|TRBJ1-4
CASSLIGVNEKLFF